These 14 T cell receptor beta chains came from one sample sequenced in a study of blood T cells in healthy people across ages. A sample-barcoded 5' primer and a J-beta primer mix were used in a second PCR of roughly 6 to 12 cycles. TCRdb passed the 5' RACE reads through MiXCR, listing each CDR3 protein once. Of 1.5 million to 2 million distinct CDR3 sequences listed, about two fifths are singletons. Sequencing was done on a sample of blood. Every receptor here comes from a human donor in good health.

This clonotype was observed a handful of times. The chain is built from TRBV12-3 or TRBV12-4 and TRBJ2-7, with 11 bases aligning to TRBD2. The junction had 9 bases not matched to a gene; V was cut back by 7 bases and J by 4 bases. The CDR3 is 15 amino acids. The DNA for the CDR3 is TGTGCCAGCAAGGGCACTAGCGGGAGCAAATACGAGCAGTACTTC. This encodes CASKGTSGSKYEQYF.

This chain connects TRBV20-1 to TRBJ2-3; TRBD1 might be the D (6 bases). The V end was cut by 3 bases, the J end by 0 bases, with 16 bases between. CDR1 is DFQATT and CDR2 is SNEGSKA in the germline V gene (reference sequence). The CDR3 sequence is 16 residues long. CDR3 sequence reads: CSASWDMETSTDTQYF. The CDR3 DNA follows: TGCAGTGCTAGTTGGGACATGGAGACCAGCACAGATACGCAGTATTTT.

The rearrangement joins TRBV4-3 to TRBJ2-1, with TRBD1 as a possible D gene (6 bases). V lost 4 bases, J lost 9 bases, and 13 bases lay in between. The CDR3 covers 13 residues. Looked up from germline, CDR1 is LGHNA and CDR2 is YSLEER. The CDR3: CASSPQGYGEQFF. CDR3 DNA: TGCGCCAGCAGCCCCCAGGGGTATGGTGAGCAGTTCTTC.

This clonotype was counted only a few times. The chain uses TRBV5-1 and TRBJ2-7; 8 nucleotides line up with TRBD2. Germline lookup yields CDR1 SGHRS and CDR2 YFSETQ. This CDR3 contains 15 residues. With V trimmed by 0 bases and J by 4 bases, 6 bases remained unmatched. Written as DNA, the CDR3 is TGCGCCAGCAGCTTGGAGGCGGGGGGATTATACGAGCAGTACTTC. Translated: CASSLEAGGLYEQYF.

The chain employs TRBV9 and TRBJ1-2; D is uncertain. Germline V gives CDR1 SGDLS, CDR2 YYNGEE. V shed 5 bases and J shed 3 bases, with 5 bases lying between them. The CDR3 contains 11 residues. The CDR3 loop is CASRKDYGYTF. The CDR3 DNA sequence: TGTGCCAGCAGGAAGGACTATGGCTACACCTTC.

The rearrangement links TRBV5-1 to TRBJ2-3, with 8 bases lining up with TRBD2. After removal of 4 bases from V and 1 base from J, the junction contained 5 bases not matched to a gene. This CDR3 is built from 15 residues. Germline loops: CDR1 SGHRS, CDR2 YFSETQ. The CDR3 region is CASSKAAGGTDTQYF. CDR3 nucleotides: TGCGCCAGCAGCAAGGCAGCGGGAGGCACAGATACGCAGTATTTT. The full variable domain, with the rest looked up from reference TRBV5-1 and TRBJ2-3, is KAGVTQTPRYLIKTRGQQVTLSCSPISGHRSVSWYQQTPGQGLQFLFEYFSETQRNKGNFPGRFSGRQFSNSRSEMNVSTLELGDSALYLCASSKAAGGTDTQYFGPGTRLTVL.

This clonotype was observed a handful of times. The J gene is TRBJ2-1, the V gene TRBV11-2; 9 bases are a match to TRBD2. The CDR3 covers 16 residues. Germline CDR1 and CDR2: SGHAT and FQNNGV. The V gene end was trimmed by 0 bases and the J gene end by 2 bases; junction bases not matched to a gene: 2. This CDR3 is CASSLERGGPYNEQFF. The CDR3, as DNA: TGTGCCAGCAGCTTAGAGCGGGGGGGCCCCTACAATGAGCAGTTCTTC.

This clonotype was seen ten or more times. V and J are TRBV5-1 and TRBJ2-3; 15 nucleotides agree with TRBD2. Per the germline V gene, CDR1 is SGHRS and CDR2 is YFSETQ. The CDR3 covers 17 residues. Trimming cost V 4 bases and J 6 bases; bases outside gene matches: 9. The CDR3 sequence is CASSPWTSGGAPDTQYF. In DNA, the CDR3 is TGCGCCAGCAGCCCATGGACTAGCGGGGGGGCACCCGATACGCAGTATTTT.

The chain is built from TRBV11-2 and TRBJ2-3; TRBD1 might be the D (6 bases). V was pared by 3 bases and J by 9 bases, with 10 bases between. Germline CDR1 reads SGHAT; CDR2 reads FQNNGV. This CDR3 has 12 amino acids. This CDR3 reads CASSFRDNTQYF. In DNA, the CDR3 is TGTGCCAGCAGCTTCAGGGACAACACGCAGTATTTT.

Only a few counts were recorded for this clonotype. V is TRBV9 and J is TRBJ1-2, with a weak D call TRBD1 (6 bases). V was pared by 6 bases and J by 3 bases, with 15 bases between. The CDR3 runs to 14 residues. CDR1 is SGDLS and CDR2 is YYNGEE in the germline V gene. The CDR3 DNA reads TGTGCCAGCACCATGGGGGCTCGGGACTATGGCTACACCTTC. Translating it yields CASTMGARDYGYTF.

This clonotype was observed many times. The chain recombines TRBV5-6 with TRBJ2-3; the D is unclear. CDR1 is SGHDT and CDR2 is YYEEEE in the germline V gene. This CDR3 has 14 residues. Deletions cut 2 bases from V and 3 bases from J, with 10 bases between. CDR3 coding DNA: TGTGCCAGCAGCTTTGCGATCCATACAGATACGCAGTATTTT. Encoded protein: CASSFAIHTDTQYF.

This clonotype was seen just once. The chain employs TRBV7-9 and TRBJ2-7, with a possible D match to TRBD1 (7 bases). V dropped 4 bases and J dropped 4 bases, with 14 bases sitting between them. Germline V gives CDR1 SEHNR, CDR2 FQNEAQ (reference sequence). CDR3 length equals 14 residues. The CDR3 DNA sequence: TGTGCCAGCAGCTCCGGACAGGCGGGATACGAGCAGTACTTC. Protein: CASSSGQAGYEQYF.

The J gene is TRBJ2-3, the V gene TRBV20-1; 12 nucleotides agree with TRBD2. Germline V gene sequence: CDR1 DFQATT, CDR2 SNEGSKA (reference sequence). The J segment lost 6 bases and the V segment lost 5 bases, leaving 9 bases of the junction unmatched. This CDR3 is 15 amino acids long. CDR3 protein: CSAPSASGGADTQYF. CDR3 coding DNA: TGCAGTGCTCCTTCGGCTAGCGGGGGGGCTGATACGCAGTATTTT.

CDR3 coding DNA: TGCAGCGTTGGGGCGCAGGGGACCCAGTACTTC. It translates to CSVGAQGTQYF. This chain links TRBV29-1 with TRBJ2-5, with D maybe TRBD1 (5 bases). V was cut by 4 bases and J by 7 bases, with 10 bases left in between. CDR1 is SQVTM and CDR2 is ANQGSEA in the germline V gene. The CDR3 length is 11 residues.